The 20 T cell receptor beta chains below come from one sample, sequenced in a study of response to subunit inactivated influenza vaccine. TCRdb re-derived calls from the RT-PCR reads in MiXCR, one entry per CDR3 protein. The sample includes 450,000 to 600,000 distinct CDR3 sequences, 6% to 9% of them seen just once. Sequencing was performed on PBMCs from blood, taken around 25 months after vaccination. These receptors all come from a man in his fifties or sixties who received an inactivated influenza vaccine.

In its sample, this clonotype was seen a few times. The CDR3 DNA reads TGCAGCGTTCCGACTAGCGGGACGGCAGATACGCAGTATTTT. This sequence encodes CSVPTSGTADTQYF. This chain connects TRBV29-1 to TRBJ2-3, with 11 positions matching TRBD2. Trimming at V came to 5 bases and at J to 4 bases, leaving 5 bases not matched to a gene. The CDR3 contains 14 residues. Germline V CDR1 and CDR2: SQVTM, ANQGSEA.

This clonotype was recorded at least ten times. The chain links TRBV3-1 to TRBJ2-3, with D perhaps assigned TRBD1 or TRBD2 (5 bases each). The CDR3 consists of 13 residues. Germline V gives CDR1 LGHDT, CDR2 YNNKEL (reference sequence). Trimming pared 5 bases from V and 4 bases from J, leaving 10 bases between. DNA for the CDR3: TGTGCCAGCAGCGAAAGAGGGGCAGATACGCAGTATTTT. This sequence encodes CASSERGADTQYF.

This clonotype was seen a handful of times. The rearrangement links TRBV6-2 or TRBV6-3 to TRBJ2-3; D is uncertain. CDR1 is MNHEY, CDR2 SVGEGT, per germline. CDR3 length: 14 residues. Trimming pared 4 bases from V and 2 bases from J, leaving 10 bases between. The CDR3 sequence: CASSLGRLTDTQYF. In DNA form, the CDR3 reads TGTGCCAGCAGTTTGGGCCGACTCACAGATACGCAGTATTTT.

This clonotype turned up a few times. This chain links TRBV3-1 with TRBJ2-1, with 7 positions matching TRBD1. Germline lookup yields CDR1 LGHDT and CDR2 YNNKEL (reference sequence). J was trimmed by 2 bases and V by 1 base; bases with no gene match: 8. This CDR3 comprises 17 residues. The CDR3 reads CASSQVFEGAAYNEQFF. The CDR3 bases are TGTGCCAGCAGCCAAGTGTTCGAGGGGGCGGCCTACAATGAGCAGTTCTTC.

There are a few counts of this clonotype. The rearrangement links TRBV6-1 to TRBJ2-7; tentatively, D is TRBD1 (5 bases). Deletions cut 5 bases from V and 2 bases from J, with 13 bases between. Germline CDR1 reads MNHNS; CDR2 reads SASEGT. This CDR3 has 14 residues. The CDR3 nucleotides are TGTGCCAGCAGTCTAGGACACGACGCCTACGAGCAGTACTTC. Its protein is CASSLGHDAYEQYF.

The CDR3 sequence is CASSLIFGTEAFF. CDR3 bases: TGTGCCAGCTCACTTATTTTCGGGACTGAAGCTTTCTTT. The chain joins TRBV18 to TRBJ1-1; D not resolved. This CDR3 contains 13 residues. Germline lookup yields CDR1 KGHSH and CDR2 LQKENI. The ends were cut back, 4 bases at V and 5 bases at J, with 11 bases in the middle.

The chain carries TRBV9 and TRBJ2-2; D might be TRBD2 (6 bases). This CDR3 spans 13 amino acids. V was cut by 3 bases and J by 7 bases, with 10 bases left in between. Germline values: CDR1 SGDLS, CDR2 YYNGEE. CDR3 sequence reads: CASSATSIGELFF. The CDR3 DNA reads TGTGCCAGCAGCGCGACTAGTATCGGGGAGCTGTTTTTT. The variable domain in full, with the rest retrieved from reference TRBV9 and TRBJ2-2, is DSGVTQTPKHLITATGQRVTLRCSPRSGDLSVYWYQQSLDQGLQFLIQYYNGEERAKGNILERFSAQQFPDLHSELNLSSLELGDSALYFCASSATSIGELFFGEGSRLTVL.

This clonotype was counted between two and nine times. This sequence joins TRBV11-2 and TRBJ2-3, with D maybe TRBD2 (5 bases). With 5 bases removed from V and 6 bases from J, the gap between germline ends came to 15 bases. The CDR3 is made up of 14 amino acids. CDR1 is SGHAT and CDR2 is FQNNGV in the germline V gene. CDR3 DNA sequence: TGTGCCAGCAGCGCACAAACTAGTTTCGATACGCAGTATTTT. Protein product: CASSAQTSFDTQYF.

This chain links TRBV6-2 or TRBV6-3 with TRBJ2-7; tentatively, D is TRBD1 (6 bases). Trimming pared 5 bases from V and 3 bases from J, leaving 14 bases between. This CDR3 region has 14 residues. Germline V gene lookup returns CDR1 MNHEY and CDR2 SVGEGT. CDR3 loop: CASSHPGRGYEQYF. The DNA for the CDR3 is TGTGCCAGCAGTCACCCCGGCAGGGGCTACGAGCAGTACTTC.

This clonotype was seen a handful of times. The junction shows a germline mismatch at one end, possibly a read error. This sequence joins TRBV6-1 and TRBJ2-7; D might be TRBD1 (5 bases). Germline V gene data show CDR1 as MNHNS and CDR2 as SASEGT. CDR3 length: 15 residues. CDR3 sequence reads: CASRHDRTLSYEQYF. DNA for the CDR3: TGTGCCAGCAGGCACGACAGAACCCTGTCCTACGAGCAGTACTTT.

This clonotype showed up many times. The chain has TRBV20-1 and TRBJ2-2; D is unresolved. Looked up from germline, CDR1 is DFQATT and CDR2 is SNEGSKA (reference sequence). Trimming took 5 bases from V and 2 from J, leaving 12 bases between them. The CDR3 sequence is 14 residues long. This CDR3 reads CSADQLGNTGELFF. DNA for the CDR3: TGCAGTGCTGACCAGCTGGGTAACACCGGGGAGCTGTTTTTT.

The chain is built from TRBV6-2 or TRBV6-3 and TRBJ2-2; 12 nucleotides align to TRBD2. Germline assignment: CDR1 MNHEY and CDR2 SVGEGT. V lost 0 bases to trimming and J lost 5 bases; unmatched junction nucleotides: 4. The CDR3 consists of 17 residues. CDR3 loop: CASSYSRLAGDTGELFF. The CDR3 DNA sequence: TGTGCCAGCAGTTACTCGCGACTAGCGGGAGATACCGGGGAGCTGTTTTTT.

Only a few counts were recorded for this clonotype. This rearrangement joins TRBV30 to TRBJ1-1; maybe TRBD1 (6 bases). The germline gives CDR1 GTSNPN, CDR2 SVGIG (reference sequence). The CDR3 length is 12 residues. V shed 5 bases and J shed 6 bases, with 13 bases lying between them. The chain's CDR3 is CAWGQQGAEAFF. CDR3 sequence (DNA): TGTGCCTGGGGACAGCAAGGCGCTGAAGCTTTCTTT.

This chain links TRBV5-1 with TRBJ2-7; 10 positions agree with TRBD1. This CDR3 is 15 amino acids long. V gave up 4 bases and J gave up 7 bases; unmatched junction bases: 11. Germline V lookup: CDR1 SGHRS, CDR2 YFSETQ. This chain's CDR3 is CASSILRQGADEQYF. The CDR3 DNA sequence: TGCGCCAGCAGCATACTGCGACAGGGGGCGGATGAGCAGTACTTC.

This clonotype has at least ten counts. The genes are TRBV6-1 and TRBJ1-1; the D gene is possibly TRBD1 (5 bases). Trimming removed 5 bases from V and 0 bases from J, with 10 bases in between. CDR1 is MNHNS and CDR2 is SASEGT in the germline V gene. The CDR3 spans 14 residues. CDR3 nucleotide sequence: TGTGCCAGCAGTCCCCAGACAGTGAACACTGAAGCTTTCTTT. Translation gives CASSPQTVNTEAFF.

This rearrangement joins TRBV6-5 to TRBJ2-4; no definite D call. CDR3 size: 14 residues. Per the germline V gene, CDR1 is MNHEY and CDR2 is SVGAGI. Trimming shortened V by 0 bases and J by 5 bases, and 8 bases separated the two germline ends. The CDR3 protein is CASSYSYSQNIQYF. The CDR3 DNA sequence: TGTGCCAGCAGTTACTCGTATTCACAAAACATTCAGTACTTC.

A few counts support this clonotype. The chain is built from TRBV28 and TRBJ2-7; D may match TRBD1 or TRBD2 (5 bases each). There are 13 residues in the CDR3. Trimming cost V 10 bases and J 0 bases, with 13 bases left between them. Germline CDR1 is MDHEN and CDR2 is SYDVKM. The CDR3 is CAIGGPRSYEQYF. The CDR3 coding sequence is TGTGCCATTGGGGGACCTCGCTCCTACGAGCAGTACTTC.

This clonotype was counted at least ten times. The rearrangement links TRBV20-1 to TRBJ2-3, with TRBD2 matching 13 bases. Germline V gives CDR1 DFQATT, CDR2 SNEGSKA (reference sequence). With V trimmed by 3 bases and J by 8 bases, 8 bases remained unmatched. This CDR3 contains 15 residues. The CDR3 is CSARQTSGGAPTQYF. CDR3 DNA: TGCAGTGCTAGGCAAACTAGCGGGGGGGCCCCTACGCAGTATTTT.

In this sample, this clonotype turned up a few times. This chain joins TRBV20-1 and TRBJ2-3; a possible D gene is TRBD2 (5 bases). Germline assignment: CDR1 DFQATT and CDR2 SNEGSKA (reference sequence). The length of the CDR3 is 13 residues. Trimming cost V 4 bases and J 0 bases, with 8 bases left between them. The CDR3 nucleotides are TGCAGTGCTAAGCGAGGGAGCACAGATACGCAGTATTTT. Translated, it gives CSAKRGSTDTQYF.

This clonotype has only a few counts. DNA for the CDR3: TGTGCCATCAGATCCGGGGAGGGGATCAGCTCCTACAATGAGCAGTTCTTC. The encoded protein is CAIRSGEGISSYNEQFF. The V and J genes are TRBV10-3 and TRBJ2-1; 7 positions match TRBD2. This CDR3 spans 17 amino acids. Germline CDR1 and CDR2: ENHRY and SYGVKD. J was trimmed by 0 bases and V by 6 bases; bases with no gene match: 11.